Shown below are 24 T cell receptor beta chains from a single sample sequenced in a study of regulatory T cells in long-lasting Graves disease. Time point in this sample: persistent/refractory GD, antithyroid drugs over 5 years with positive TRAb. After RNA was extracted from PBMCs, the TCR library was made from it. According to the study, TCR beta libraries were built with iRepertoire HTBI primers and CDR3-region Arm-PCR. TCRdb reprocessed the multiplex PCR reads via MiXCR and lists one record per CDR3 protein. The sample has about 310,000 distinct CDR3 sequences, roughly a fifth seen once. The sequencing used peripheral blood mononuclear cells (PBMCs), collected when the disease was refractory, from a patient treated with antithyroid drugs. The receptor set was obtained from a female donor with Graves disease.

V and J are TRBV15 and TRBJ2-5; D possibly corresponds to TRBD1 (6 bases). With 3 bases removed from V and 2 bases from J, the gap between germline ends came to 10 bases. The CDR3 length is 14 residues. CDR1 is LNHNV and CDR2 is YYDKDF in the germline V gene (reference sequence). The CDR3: CATSSLGQQETQYF. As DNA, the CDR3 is TGTGCCACCAGCAGCCTCGGACAGCAAGAGACCCAGTACTTC.

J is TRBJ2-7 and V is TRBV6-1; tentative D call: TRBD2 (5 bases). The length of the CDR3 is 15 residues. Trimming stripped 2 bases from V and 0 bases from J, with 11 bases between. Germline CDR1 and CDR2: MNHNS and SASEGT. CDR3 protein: CASSELSGDSYEQYF. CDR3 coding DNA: TGTGCCAGCAGTGAACTCTCCGGGGACTCCTACGAGCAGTACTTC.

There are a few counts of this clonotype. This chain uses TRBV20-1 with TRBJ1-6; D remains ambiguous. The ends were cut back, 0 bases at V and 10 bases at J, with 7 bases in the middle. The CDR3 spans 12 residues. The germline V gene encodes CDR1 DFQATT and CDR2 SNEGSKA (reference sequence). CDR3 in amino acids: CSAREEGSPLHF. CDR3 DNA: TGCAGTGCTAGAGAGGAGGGCTCACCCCTCCACTTT.

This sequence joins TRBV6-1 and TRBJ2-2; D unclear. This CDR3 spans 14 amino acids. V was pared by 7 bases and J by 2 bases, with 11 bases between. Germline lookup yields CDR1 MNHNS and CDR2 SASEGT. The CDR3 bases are TGTGCCAGCATGCCGGCTTCTAACACCGGGGAGCTGTTTTTT. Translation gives CASMPASNTGELFF.

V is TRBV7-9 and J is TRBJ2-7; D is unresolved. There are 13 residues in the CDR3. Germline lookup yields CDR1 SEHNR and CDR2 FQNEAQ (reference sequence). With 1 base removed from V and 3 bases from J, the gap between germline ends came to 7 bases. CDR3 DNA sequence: TGTGCCAGCAGCTTAGGTCCCAACTACGAGCAGTACTTC. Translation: CASSLGPNYEQYF.

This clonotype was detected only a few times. Here the CDR3 reads CASSLLGGAGTDTQYF. Here the CDR3 DNA reads TGTGCCAGCAGCTTATTAGGGGGCGCGGGCACAGATACGCAGTATTTT. This chain joins TRBV11-2 and TRBJ2-3, with 7 bases aligning to TRBD1. Germline CDR1 reads SGHAT; CDR2 reads FQNNGV. The CDR3 runs to 16 residues. The V and J ends lost 2 bases and 1 base, in that order; junction bases with no gene match: 6.

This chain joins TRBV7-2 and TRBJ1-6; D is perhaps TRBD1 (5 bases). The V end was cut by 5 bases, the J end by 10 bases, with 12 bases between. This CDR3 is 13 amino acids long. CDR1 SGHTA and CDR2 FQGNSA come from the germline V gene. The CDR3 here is CASSPEGQSPLHF. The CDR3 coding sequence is TGTGCCAGCAGCCCAGAGGGGCAATCACCCCTCCACTTT. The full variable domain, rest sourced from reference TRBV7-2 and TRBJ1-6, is GAGVSQSPSNKVTEKGKDVELRCDPISGHTALYWYRQSLGQGLEFLIYFQGNSAPDKSGLPSDRFSAERTGGSVSTLTIQRTQQEDSAVYLCASSPEGQSPLHFGNGTRLTVT.

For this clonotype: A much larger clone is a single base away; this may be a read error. The CDR3 nucleotides are TGTGCCAGCAGTATATCGAGTGCTGGGGCCGACGTCCTGACTTTC. Encoded protein: CASSISSAGADVLTF. The chain uses TRBV6-2 or TRBV6-3 and TRBJ2-6; D possibly corresponds to TRBD1 (5 bases). The CDR3 runs to 15 residues. The germline V gene has CDR1 MNHEY and CDR2 SVGEGT.

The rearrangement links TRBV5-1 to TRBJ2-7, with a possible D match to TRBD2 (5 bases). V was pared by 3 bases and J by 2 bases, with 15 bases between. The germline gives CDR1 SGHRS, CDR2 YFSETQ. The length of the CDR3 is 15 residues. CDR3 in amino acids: CASSSDVGETYEQYF. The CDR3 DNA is TGCGCCAGCAGCTCTGACGTCGGGGAAACCTACGAGCAGTACTTC.

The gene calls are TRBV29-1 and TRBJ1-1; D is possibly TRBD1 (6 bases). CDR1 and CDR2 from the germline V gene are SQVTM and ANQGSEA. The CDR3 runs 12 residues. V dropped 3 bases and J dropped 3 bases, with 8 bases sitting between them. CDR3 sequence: CSVDRTDTEAFF. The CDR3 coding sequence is TGCAGCGTTGATAGGACAGACACTGAAGCTTTCTTT. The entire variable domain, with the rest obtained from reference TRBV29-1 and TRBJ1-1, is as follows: SAVISQKPSRDICQRGTSLTIQCQVDSQVTMMFWYRQQPGQSLTLIATANQGSEATYESGFVIDKFPISRPNLTFSTLTVSNMSPEDSSIYLCSVDRTDTEAFFGQGTRLTVV.

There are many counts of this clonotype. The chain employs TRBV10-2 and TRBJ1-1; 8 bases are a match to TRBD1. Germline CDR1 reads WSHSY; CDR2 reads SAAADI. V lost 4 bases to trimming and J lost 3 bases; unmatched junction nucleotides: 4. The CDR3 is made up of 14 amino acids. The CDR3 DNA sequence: TGCGCCAGCAGTGCAGACAGGGGCCACACTGAAGCTTTCTTT. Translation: CASSADRGHTEAFF.

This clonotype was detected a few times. The CDR3 protein is CSARDISEAFF. CDR3 sequence (DNA): TGCAGTGCTAGAGATATCTCTGAAGCTTTCTTT. V and J are TRBV20-1 and TRBJ1-1; D not resolved. The CDR3 length is 11 residues. Germline CDR1 reads DFQATT; CDR2 reads SNEGSKA (reference sequence). Trimming took 0 bases from V and 6 from J, leaving 5 bases between them.

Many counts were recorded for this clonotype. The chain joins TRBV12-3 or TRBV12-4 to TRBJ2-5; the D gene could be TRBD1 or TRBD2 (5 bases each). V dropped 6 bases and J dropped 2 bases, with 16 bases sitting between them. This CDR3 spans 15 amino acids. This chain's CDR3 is CASSRTRDLQETQYF. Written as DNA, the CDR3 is TGTGCCAGCAGCCGAACCCGGGACCTACAAGAGACCCAGTACTTC.

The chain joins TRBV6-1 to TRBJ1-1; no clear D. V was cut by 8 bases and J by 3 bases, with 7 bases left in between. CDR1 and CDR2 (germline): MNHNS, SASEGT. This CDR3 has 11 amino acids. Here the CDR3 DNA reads TGTGCCAGCGGATGGGACACTGAAGCTTTCTTT. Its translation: CASGWDTEAFF.

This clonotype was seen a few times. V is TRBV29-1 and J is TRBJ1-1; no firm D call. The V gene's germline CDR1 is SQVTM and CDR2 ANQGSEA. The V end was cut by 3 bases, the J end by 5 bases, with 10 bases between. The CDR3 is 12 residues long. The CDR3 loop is CSVDPAGTEAFF. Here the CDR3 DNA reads TGCAGCGTTGATCCCGCGGGGACTGAAGCTTTCTTT.

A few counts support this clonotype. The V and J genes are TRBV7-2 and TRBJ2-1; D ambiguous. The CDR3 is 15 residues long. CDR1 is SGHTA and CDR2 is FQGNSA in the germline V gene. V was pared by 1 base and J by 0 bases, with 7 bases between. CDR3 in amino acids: CASSLEASSYNEQFF. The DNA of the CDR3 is TGTGCCAGCAGCTTAGAGGCCAGCTCCTACAATGAGCAGTTCTTC.

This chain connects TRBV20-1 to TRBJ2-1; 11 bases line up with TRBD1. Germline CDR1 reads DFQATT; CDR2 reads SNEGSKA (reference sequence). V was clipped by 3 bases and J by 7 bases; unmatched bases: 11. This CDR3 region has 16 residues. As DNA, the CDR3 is TGCAGTGCTAGGATCGGACAGGGGGCCTCTCCTAATGAGCAGTTCTTC. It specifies CSARIGQGASPNEQFF.

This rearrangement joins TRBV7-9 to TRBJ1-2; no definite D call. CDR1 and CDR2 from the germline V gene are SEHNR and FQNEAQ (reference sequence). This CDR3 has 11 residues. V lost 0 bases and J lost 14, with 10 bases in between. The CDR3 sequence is CASSLAAGGTF. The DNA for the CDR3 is TGTGCCAGCAGCTTAGCTGCCGGCGGGACCTTC.

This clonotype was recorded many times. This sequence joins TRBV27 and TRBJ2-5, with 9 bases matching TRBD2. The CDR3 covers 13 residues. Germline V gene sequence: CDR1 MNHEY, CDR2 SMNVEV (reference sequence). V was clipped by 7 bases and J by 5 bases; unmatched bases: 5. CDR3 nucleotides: TGTGCCAGCATGGGGACTAGCTTGGAGACCCAGTACTTC. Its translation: CASMGTSLETQYF.

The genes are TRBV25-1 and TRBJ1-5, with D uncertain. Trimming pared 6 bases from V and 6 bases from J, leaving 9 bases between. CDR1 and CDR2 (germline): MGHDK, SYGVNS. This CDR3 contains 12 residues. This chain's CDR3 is CASRGEGQPQHF. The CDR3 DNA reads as TGTGCCAGCAGGGGCGAGGGTCAGCCCCAGCATTTT.

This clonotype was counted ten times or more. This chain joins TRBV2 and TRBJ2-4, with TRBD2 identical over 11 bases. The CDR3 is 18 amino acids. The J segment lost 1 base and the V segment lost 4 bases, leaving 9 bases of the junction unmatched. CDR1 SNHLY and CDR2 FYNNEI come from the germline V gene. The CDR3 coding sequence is TGTGCCAGCAGTGGGGGACTAGCGGAGGATAGGGCCAAAAACATTCAGTACTTC. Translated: CASSGGLAEDRAKNIQYF.

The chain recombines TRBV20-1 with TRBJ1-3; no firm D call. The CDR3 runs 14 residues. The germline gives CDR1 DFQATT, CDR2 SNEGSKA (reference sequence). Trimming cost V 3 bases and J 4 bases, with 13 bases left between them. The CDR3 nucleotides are TGCAGTGCTAGGAGACTGATCGCGGGAAACACCATATATTTT. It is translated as CSARRLIAGNTIYF.

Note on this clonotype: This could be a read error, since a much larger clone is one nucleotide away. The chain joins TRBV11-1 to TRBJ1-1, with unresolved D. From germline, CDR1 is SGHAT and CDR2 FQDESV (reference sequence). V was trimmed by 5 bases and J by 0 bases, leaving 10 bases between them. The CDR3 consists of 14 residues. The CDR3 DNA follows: TGTGCCAGCAGCGTGGACGGCATGAACACTGAAGCTTTCTTT. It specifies CASSVDGMNTEAFF.

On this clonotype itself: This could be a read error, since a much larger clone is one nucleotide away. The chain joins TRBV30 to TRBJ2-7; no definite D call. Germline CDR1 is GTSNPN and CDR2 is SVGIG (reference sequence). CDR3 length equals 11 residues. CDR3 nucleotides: TGTGCCTGGAGTGTCATTTACGTGCAGTACTTC. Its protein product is CAWSVIYVQYF.